This TCR beta chain derives from a study of T cell responses to AZD1222 COVID-19 vaccine. On the study more broadly: Pooling was applied to second doses at about 4 or about 12 weeks.

The CDR3 length is 13 residues. V dropped 7 bases and J dropped 6 bases, with 15 bases sitting between them. Comments on this clone: The antigen is undetermined.

Study results and limitations: CD4 TCRs associated with vaccination spanned spike, dominating at 160-218 and 743-854. Nearly half of spike-specific TCRs reportedly target unmutated variant regions. Only 5 to 7 individuals given AZD1222 were seropositive at baseline.

Method: immunoSEQ multiplex PCR; TCRdb's copy keeps in-frame clones and lacks some. The table has 55,000 to 70,000 clones, 60% to 85% seen once. This clonotype was sampled from an adult in good health. This chain uses TRBV12-3 or TRBV12-4 with TRBJ1-1, with D unclear. The sequencing here drew on peripheral blood, taken on day 0 of AZD1222 vaccination. DNA for the CDR3: TGTGCCAGCACTTACCTGGGCGGCTCTGAAGCTTTCTTT. Translation: CASTYLGGSEAFF.